The 8 T cell receptor beta chains below were found in one sample sequenced in a study of blood T cell repertoires in COVID-19. Profiling relied on immunoSEQ multiplex PCR, and the TCRdb table lists in-frame clones only, not all of them. The data contain over 450,000 clones, nearly 90% of them singletons. Sequencing was done on a sample of peripheral blood. These TCRs come from a man aged 18 to 29 with COVID-19, enrolled during active disease.

With respect to this clone: Other nucleotide sequences from this sample produce the same CDR3. This chain joins TRBV7-6 and TRBJ2-1, with D possibly matching TRBD2 (7 bases). The germline V gene encodes CDR1 SGHVS and CDR2 FNYEAQ. The CDR3 is 17 amino acids. V was shortened by 2 bases and J by 0 bases, with 14 bases between the two germline ends. The CDR3 bases are TGTGCCAGCAGCTTATCGGGGGGCCTTAGCTCCTACAATGAGCAGTTCTTC. Protein product: CASSLSGGLSSYNEQFF.

The J gene is TRBJ2-2, the V gene TRBV25-1; 7 bases agree with TRBD2. CDR3 size: 16 residues. V dropped 6 bases and J dropped 0; count of bases not matched to a gene: 7. Germline assignment: CDR1 MGHDK and CDR2 SYGVNS. The CDR3 DNA reads as TGTGCCAGCAGCCCCCCCGGACTAGCGAACACCGGGGAGCTGTTTTTT. This translates into CASSPPGLANTGELFF.

V gene TRBV7-3 combines with J gene TRBJ2-6; no definite D call. CDR1 is SGHTA, CDR2 FQGTGA, per germline. Trimming took 6 bases from V and 4 from J, leaving 7 bases between them. This CDR3 contains 13 residues. This CDR3 reads CASSRVGANVLTF. Written as DNA, the CDR3 is TGTGCCAGCAGTCGCGTCGGGGCCAACGTCCTGACTTTC.

The chain recombines TRBV2 with TRBJ2-2, with 10 bases aligning to TRBD1. Per germline, CDR1 SNHLY and CDR2 FYNNEI. The CDR3 sequence is 15 residues long. Trimming took 6 bases from V and 6 from J; bases not matched to a gene: 7. The chain's CDR3 is CASSGGTGEAGELFF. CDR3 DNA sequence: TGTGCCAGCAGCGGAGGGACAGGGGAAGCCGGGGAGCTGTTTTTT.

For the CDR3, the DNA is TGTGCCAGCAGTGAATCCATTACCACTAGCGGGGGGACCGGGGAGCTGTTTTTT. This sequence encodes CASSESITTSGGTGELFF. The chain employs TRBV25-1 and TRBJ2-2; 12 bases map to TRBD2. V dropped 1 base and J dropped 5; count of bases not matched to a gene: 8. The germline gives CDR1 MGHDK, CDR2 SYGVNS. This CDR3 spans 18 amino acids.

The V gene is TRBV4-1, the J gene TRBJ1-1; a weak D match, TRBD1 (5 bases). The CDR3 is 15 amino acids. Germline V gene lookup returns CDR1 MGHRA and CDR2 YSYEKL. V dropped 0 bases and J dropped 1 base, with 9 bases sitting between them. The CDR3 here is CASSQETGENTEAFF. CDR3 coding DNA: TGCGCCAGCAGCCAAGAAACGGGGGAGAACACTGAAGCTTTCTTT.

This chain joins TRBV5-4 and TRBJ2-6; TRBD2 aligns across 10 bases. Looked up from germline, CDR1 is SGHNT and CDR2 is YYREEE (reference sequence). Losses at the gene ends were 1 base for V and 2 bases for J; bases not matched to a gene: 0. The CDR3 sequence is 16 residues long. The CDR3 sequence is CASSLTSGTGANVLTF. The CDR3 bases are TGTGCCAGCAGCTTGACTAGCGGGACTGGGGCCAACGTCCTGACTTTC.

CDR3 sequence reads: CASGLVPRLAGNEQFF. The CDR3 nucleotides are TGTGCTAGTGGTTTGGTACCCCGGCTAGCGGGGAATGAGCAGTTCTTC. V is TRBV12-5 and J is TRBJ2-1, with 9 bases aligning to TRBD2. The CDR3 loop spans 16 amino acids. Germline V lookup: CDR1 LGHNT, CDR2 FRNRAP. Trimming removed 0 bases from V and 7 bases from J; junction bases left unmatched: 7.